These 9 T cell receptor beta chains were sequenced from one sample in a study of control samples from healthy donors and cancer patients. Assay used: immunoSEQ multiplex PCR; TCRdb lists only in-frame clones, some missing. The data hold 100,000 to 150,000 clones, with 80% to 95% observed a single time. Sequenced material: blood. The receptors originated from a man younger than 35 in good health.

This sequence joins TRBV24-1 and TRBJ2-3; maybe TRBD1 (6 bases). This CDR3 is built from 15 residues. Trimming took off 2 bases at V and 2 bases at J, with 10 bases between the two ends. Germline-derived CDR1 and CDR2 are KGHDR and SFDVKD. The DNA for the CDR3 is TGTGCCACCAGTGATTCCCGGGACACCACAGATACGCAGTATTTT. Its protein product is CATSDSRDTTDTQYF.

This chain uses TRBV29-1 with TRBJ1-1; D is unresolved. V was pared by 7 bases and J by 0 bases, with 12 bases between. This CDR3 has 13 residues. Germline CDR1 reads SQVTM; CDR2 reads ANQGSEA. CDR3 nucleotide sequence: TGCAGCGGCTCCTCCGGGGTGAACACTGAAGCTTTCTTT. Translated: CSGSSGVNTEAFF.

The genes are TRBV24-1 and TRBJ2-1; D unresolved. This CDR3 contains 15 residues. The germline CDR1 and CDR2 sequences are KGHDR and SFDVKD. V lost 3 bases to trimming and J lost 5 bases, with 13 bases between them. The CDR3 loop is CATSDNGASDNEQFF. The CDR3 DNA is TGTGCCACCAGTGATAATGGCGCTTCCGACAATGAGCAGTTCTTC.

This clone is a singleton in its sample. This chain links TRBV11-2 with TRBJ1-3; maybe TRBD1 (6 bases). The CDR3 loop spans 14 amino acids. Germline V gene data show CDR1 as SGHAT and CDR2 as FQNNGV. V was shortened by 8 bases and J by 0 bases, with 11 bases between the two germline ends. This CDR3 reads CASHQGSSGNTIYF. In DNA form, the CDR3 reads TGTGCCAGCCACCAGGGGAGCTCTGGAAACACCATATATTTT.

V usage is TRBV5-4 and J usage is TRBJ1-2; 11 nucleotides align to TRBD1. The CDR3 totals 14 residues. V shed 5 bases, J shed 4 bases, and the junction held 4 bases outside the gene matches. Germline CDR1 SGHNT, CDR2 YYREEE (reference sequence). CDR3 in DNA: TGTGCCAGCAGACGGACAGGGGGCGGCTATGGCTACACCTTC. Its protein is CASRRTGGGYGYTF. Full variable domain (rest looked up from reference TRBV5-4 and TRBJ1-2): ETGVTQSPTHLIKTRGQQVTLRCSSQSGHNTVSWYQQALGQGPQFIFQYYREEENGRGNFPPRFSGLQFPNYSSELNVNALELDDSALYLCASRRTGGGYGYTFGSGTRLTVV.

The chain has TRBV15 and TRBJ2-3, with 8 nucleotides matching TRBD1. The CDR3 spans 16 residues. Germline CDR1 LNHNV, CDR2 YYDKDF (reference sequence). V was pared by 3 bases and J by 6 bases, with 11 bases of the junction left unmatched. The DNA for the CDR3 is TGTGCCACCAGCAGCCGGCGGACAGGGTTTGGGGATACGCAGTATTTT. As protein: CATSSRRTGFGDTQYF.

The chain is built from TRBV19 and TRBJ2-2, with TRBD2 identical over 15 bases. Germline V gene sequence: CDR1 LNHDA, CDR2 SQIVND (reference sequence). V shed 0 bases, J shed 7 bases, and the junction held 6 bases outside the gene matches. CDR3 size: 18 residues. DNA for the CDR3: TGTGCCAGTAGTATAGATGGGACTAGCGGGGGGAAAATCGGGGAGCTGTTTTTT. Amino acid sequence: CASSIDGTSGGKIGELFF.

The chain carries TRBV19 and TRBJ2-4; D is undetermined. Per germline, CDR1 LNHDA and CDR2 SQIVND (reference sequence). V gave up 3 bases and J gave up 9 bases, with 12 bases separating them. The length of the CDR3 is 13 residues. The CDR3 here is CASSMGNSGIQYF. CDR3 nucleotide sequence: TGTGCCAGTAGTATGGGGAACTCGGGCATTCAGTACTTC.

The rearrangement links TRBV27 to TRBJ1-5; D not certain. CDR1 and CDR2 from the germline V gene are MNHEY and SMNVEV (reference sequence). This CDR3 region has 13 residues. The V end lost 1 base, the J end lost 2 bases, and 3 bases lay between the germline ends. The CDR3 reads CASSLFRNQPQHF. The CDR3 coding sequence is TGTGCCAGCAGTTTATTTCGCAATCAGCCCCAGCATTTT.